This record looks at one T cell receptor beta chain sequence and its context. Its cognate antigen is unknown. Sequenced by immunoSEQ multiplex PCR; TCRdb stores in-frame clones only, minus some. The sample includes around 13,000 clones, more than 65% seen only once; the top ten take roughly an eighth. With 4 bases removed from V and 14 bases from J, the gap between germline ends came to 21 bases. Germline V gene data show CDR1 as SGHTA and CDR2 as FQGNSA. The CDR3 contains 15 residues. The sample belongs to a study of immune cell composition in non-small cell lung cancer. As for the study in general: Lung adenocarcinoma or squamous carcinoma made up most tumours. Study-wide results and caveats: Tumour TCR-beta clonality was not significantly tied to smoking pack-years.

The chain combines TRBV7-2 with TRBJ1-6; D unresolved. Source material: lung tumor tissue. The source is a human donor with non-small cell lung cancer. The CDR3 DNA sequence: TGTGCCAGCAGCTCGTCCCAGAACCCCGCAACAGCCCTCCACTTT. Its translation is CASSSSQNPATALHF. Full variable domain (missing parts from reference TRBV7-2 and TRBJ1-6): GAGVSQSPSNKVTEKGKDVELRCDPISGHTALYWYRQSLGQGLEFLIYFQGNSAPDKSGLPSDRFSAERTGGSVSTLTIQRTQQEDSAVYLCASSSSQNPATALHFGNGTRLTVT.